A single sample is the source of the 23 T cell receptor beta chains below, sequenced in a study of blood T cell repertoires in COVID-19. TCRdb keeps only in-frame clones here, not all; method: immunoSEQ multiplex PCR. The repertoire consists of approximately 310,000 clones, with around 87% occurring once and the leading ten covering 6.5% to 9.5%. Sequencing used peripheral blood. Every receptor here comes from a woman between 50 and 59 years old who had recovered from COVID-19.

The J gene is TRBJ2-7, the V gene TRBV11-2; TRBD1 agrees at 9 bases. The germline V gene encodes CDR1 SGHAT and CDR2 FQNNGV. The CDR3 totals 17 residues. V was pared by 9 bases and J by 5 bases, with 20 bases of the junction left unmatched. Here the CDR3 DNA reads TGTGCCAGTCGCAGGGGGCCACCGGGACAGGGCTTCGACGAGCAGTACTTC. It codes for CASRRGPPGQGFDEQYF.

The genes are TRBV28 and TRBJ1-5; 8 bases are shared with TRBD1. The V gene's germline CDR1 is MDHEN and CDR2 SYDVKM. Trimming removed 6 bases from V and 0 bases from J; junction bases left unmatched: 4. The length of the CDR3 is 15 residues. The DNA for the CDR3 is TGTGCCAGCAGCAGGGGACAGGTTAGCAATCAGCCCCAGCATTTT. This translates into CASSRGQVSNQPQHF.

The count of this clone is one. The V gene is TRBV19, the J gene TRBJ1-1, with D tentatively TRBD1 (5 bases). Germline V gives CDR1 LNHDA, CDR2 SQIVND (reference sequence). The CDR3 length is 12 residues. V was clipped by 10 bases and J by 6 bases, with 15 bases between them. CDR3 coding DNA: TGTGCCACACGATATCAGGGCGCTGAAGCTTTCTTT. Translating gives CATRYQGAEAFF.

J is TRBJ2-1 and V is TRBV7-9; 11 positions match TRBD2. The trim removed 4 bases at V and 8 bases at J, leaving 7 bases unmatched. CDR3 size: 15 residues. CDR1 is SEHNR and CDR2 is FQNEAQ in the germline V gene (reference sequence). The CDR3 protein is CASSSRTSGLDEQFF. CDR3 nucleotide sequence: TGTGCCAGCAGCTCCCGGACTAGCGGGTTGGATGAGCAGTTCTTC.

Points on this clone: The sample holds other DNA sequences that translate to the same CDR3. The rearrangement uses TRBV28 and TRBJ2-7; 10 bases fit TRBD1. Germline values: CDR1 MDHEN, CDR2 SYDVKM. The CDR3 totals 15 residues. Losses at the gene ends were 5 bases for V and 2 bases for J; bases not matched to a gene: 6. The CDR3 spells CASSPPGQGAYEQYF. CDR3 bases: TGTGCCAGCAGTCCCCCCGGACAGGGGGCCTACGAGCAGTACTTC.

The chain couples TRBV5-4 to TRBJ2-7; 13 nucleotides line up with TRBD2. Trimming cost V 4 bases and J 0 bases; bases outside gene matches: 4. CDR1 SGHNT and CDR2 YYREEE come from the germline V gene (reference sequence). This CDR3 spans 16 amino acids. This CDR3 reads CASSGGLAGSSYEQYF. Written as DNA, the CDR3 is TGTGCCAGCAGCGGGGGACTAGCGGGGAGCTCCTACGAGCAGTACTTC.

This CDR3 is CASSLDQGTRTQYF. For the CDR3, the DNA is TGTGCCAGCAGCTTAGACCAGGGCACGAGGACCCAGTACTTC. The chain has TRBV7-2 and TRBJ2-5; D might be TRBD1 (5 bases). CDR3 length: 14 residues. Germline V lookup: CDR1 SGHTA, CDR2 FQGNSA. V was trimmed by 1 base and J by 7 bases, leaving 13 bases between them.

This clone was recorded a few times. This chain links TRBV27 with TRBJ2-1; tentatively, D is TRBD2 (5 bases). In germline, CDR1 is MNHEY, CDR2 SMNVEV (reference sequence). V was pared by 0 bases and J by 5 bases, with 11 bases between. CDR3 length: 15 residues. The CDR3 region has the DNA TGTGCCAGCAGTTTATCCGGGATATCCAACAATGAGCAGTTCTTC. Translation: CASSLSGISNNEQFF.

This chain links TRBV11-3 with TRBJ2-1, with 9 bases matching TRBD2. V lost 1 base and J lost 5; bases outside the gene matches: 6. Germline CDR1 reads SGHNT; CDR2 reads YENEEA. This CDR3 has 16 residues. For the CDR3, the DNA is TGTGCCAGCAGCTTAGCCGGGACTAGCAATAACAATGAGCAGTTCTTC. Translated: CASSLAGTSNNNEQFF. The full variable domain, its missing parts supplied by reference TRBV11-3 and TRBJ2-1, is EAGVVQSPRYKIIEKKQPVAFWCNPISGHNTLYWYLQNLGQGPELLIRYENEEAVDDSQLPKDRFSAERLKGVDSTLKIQPAELGDSAVYLCASSLAGTSNNNEQFFGPGTRLTVL.

The CDR3 coding sequence is TGTGCCAGCAAACCGGGACAGGGGGCTACTGGGGCCAACGTCCTGACTTTC. Protein sequence: CASKPGQGATGANVLTF. V gene TRBV28 combines with J gene TRBJ2-6; 12 nucleotides align to TRBD1. The CDR3 sequence is 17 residues long. Germline lookup yields CDR1 MDHEN and CDR2 SYDVKM. V trimming: 7 bases; J trimming: 2 bases; junction bases outside the gene matches: 6.

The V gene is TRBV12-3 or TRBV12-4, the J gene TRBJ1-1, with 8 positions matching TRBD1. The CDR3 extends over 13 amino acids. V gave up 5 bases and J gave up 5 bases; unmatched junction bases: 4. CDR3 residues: CASSRTGRTEAFF. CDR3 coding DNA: TGTGCCAGCAGTCGGACAGGGAGGACTGAAGCTTTCTTT.

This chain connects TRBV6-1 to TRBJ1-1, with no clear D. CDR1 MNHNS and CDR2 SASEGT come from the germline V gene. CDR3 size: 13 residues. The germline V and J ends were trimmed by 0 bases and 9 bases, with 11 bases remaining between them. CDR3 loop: CASSEARALQAFF. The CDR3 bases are TGTGCCAGCAGTGAAGCGCGGGCGTTGCAAGCTTTCTTT.

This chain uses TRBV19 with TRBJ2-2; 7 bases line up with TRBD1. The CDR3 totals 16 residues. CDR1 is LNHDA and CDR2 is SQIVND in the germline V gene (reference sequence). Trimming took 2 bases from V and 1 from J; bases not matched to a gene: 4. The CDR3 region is CASSIKRTGNTGELFF. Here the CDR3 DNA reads TGTGCCAGTAGTATAAAGAGGACAGGGAACACCGGGGAGCTGTTTTTT.

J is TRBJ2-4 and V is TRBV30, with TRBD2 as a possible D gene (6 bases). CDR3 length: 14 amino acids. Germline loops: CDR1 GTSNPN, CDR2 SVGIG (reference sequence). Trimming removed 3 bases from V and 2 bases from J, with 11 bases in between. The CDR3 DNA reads TGTGCCTGGAGGGAGGGGCTCTCCAAAAACATTCAGTACTTC. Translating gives CAWREGLSKNIQYF.

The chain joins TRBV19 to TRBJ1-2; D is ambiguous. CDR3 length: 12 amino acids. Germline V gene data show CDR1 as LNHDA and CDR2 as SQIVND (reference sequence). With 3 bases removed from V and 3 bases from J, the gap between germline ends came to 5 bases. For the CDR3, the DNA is TGTGCCAGTAGTATGTCTTACTATGGCTACACCTTC. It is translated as CASSMSYYGYTF.

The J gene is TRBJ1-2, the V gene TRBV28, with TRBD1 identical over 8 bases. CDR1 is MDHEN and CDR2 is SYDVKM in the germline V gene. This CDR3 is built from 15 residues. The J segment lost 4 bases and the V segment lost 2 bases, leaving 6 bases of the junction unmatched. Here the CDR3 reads CASSLGLTGVYGYTF. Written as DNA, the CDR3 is TGTGCCAGCAGTTTAGGACTGACAGGGGTCTATGGCTACACCTTC.

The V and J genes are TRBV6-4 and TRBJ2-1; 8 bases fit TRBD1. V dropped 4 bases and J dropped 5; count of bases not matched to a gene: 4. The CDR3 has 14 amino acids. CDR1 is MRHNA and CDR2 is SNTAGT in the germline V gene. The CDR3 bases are TGTGCCAGCAGTGGCGGACAGGGCCACAATGAGCAGTTCTTC. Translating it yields CASSGGQGHNEQFF.

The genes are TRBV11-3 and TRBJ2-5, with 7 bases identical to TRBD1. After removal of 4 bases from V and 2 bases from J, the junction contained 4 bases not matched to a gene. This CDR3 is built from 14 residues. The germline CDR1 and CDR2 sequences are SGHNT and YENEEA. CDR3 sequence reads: CASSSGTEQETQYF. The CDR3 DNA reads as TGTGCCAGCAGCTCCGGGACAGAACAAGAGACCCAGTACTTC.

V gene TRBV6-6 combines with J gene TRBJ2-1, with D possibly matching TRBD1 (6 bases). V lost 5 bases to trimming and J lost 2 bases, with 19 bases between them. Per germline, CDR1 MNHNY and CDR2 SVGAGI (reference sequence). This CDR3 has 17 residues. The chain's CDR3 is CASSRPSPQGPYNEQFF. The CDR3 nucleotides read TGTGCCAGCAGTCGCCCCTCCCCCCAGGGGCCCTACAATGAGCAGTTCTTC.

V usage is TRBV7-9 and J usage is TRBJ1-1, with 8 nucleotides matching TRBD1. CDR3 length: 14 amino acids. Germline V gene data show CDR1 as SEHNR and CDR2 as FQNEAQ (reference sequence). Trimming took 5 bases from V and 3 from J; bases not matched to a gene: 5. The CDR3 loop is CASSRTGLDTEAFF. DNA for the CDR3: TGTGCCAGCAGCCGGACAGGGCTCGACACTGAAGCTTTCTTT.

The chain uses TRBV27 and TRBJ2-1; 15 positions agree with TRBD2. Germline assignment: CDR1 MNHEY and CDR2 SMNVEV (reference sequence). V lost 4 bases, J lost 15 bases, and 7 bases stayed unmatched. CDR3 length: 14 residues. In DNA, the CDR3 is TGTGCCAGCAGTTCCGGGACTAGCGGGAGGTCCCCGTTCTTC. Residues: CASSSGTSGRSPFF.

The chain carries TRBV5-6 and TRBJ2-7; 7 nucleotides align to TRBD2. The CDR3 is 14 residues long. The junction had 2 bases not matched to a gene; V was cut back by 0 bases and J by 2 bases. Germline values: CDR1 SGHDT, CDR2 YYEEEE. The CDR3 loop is CASSLVGRTYEQYF. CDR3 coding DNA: TGTGCCAGCAGCTTGGTCGGGAGGACCTACGAGCAGTACTTC.

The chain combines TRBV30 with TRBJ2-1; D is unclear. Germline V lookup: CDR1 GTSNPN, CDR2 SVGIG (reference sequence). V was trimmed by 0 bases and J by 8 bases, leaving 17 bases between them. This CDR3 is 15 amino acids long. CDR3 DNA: TGTGCCTGGAGTGTACATTCCCTCACGCAGGATGAGCAGTTCTTC. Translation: CAWSVHSLTQDEQFF.